This T cell receptor (beta chain) was recovered during a study of memory CD8 T cells in hepatitis C reinfection. In the study overall: Pre-reinfection samples were taken 55 to 20 weeks before detection.

As to time point: pre-reinfection, 55 to 20 weeks before reinfection detection. TCR sequencing was done directly ex vivo on sorted cells, without expansion in vitro. People who inject drugs from Montreal's HEPCO study were the donors. Concerning this clone itself: What it binds is unknown.

Study results and caveats: Conclusions on public clonotypes and secondary clearance were not definitive with 4 or 5 donors.

Profiling relied on immunoSEQ multiplex PCR, and the TCRdb table lists in-frame clones only, not all of them. The sample has just over 50,000 clones; approximately 89% are singletons. The CDR3 covers 11 residues. Germline CDR1 GTSNPN, CDR2 SVGIG (reference sequence). The V end lost 5 bases, the J end lost 5 bases, and 9 bases lay between the germline ends. The chain employs TRBV30 and TRBJ1-1, with D perhaps TRBD1 (5 bases). The sequence was collected from a young man with hepatitis C virus infection. Sequencing input: naive CD8+ T cells sorted from blood. CDR3 loop: CAWGQGTEAFF. CDR3 nucleotides: TGTGCCTGGGGCCAGGGTACTGAAGCTTTCTTT.